This T cell receptor (beta chain) derives from a study of blood T cells in healthy people across ages. Study overall: T cells yielded about one barcoded beta molecule per two cells through template switching.

A second PCR of 7 to 11 cycles used a sample-barcoded 5' primer and a J-beta primer mix. MiXCR, run by TCRdb on the 5' RACE reads, gives a single entry per CDR3 protein. The profile shows 850,000 to 1,100,000 distinct CDR3 sequences, 30% to 40% of them singletons. The CDR3 is 14 residues long. CDR1 and CDR2 from the germline V gene are SGHRS and YFSETQ. V lost 4 bases and J lost 8; bases outside the gene matches: 11. The V and J genes are TRBV5-1 and TRBJ1-2, with 7 nucleotides matching TRBD1. Sequencing was carried out using blood. The receptor's source is a young man in good health. The CDR3 DNA sequence: TGCGCCAGCAGCGTGGACGGGACAGCAGTAGGCTACACCTTC. It encodes CASSVDGTAVGYTF.